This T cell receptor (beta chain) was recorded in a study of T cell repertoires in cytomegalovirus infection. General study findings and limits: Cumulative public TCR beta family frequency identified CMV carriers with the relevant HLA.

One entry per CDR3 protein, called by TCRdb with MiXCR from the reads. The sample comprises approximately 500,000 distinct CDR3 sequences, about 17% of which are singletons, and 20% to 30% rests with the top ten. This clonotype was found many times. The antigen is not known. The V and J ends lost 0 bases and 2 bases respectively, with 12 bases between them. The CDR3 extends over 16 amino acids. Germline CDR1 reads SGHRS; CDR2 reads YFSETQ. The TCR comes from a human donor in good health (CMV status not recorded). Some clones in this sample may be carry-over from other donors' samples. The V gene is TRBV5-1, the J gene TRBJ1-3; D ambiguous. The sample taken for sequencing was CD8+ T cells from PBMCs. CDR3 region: CASSLGSTAPGNTIYF. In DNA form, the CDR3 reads TGCGCCAGCAGCTTGGGATCGACGGCCCCTGGAAACACCATATATTTT.